This entry concerns a single T cell receptor beta chain. This CDR3 comprises 16 residues. Trimming cost V 5 bases and J 8 bases; bases outside gene matches: 9. Germline CDR1 SEHNR, CDR2 FQNEAQ (reference sequence). Assay: immunoSEQ multiplex PCR; the TCRdb copy retains only in-frame clones and omits some. The table shows under 200,000 clones, with 85% to 95% occurring only once. This entry is derived from a study of T cell responses to AZD1222 COVID-19 vaccine. This clonotype was sampled from an adult who received the MenACWY meningococcal vaccine as a control. The rearrangement uses TRBV7-9 and TRBJ2-1; 13 bases match TRBD2. This specimen consisted of peripheral blood, obtained 28 days after the second dose of the MenACWY control vaccine. Here the CDR3 reads CASSRGTSGTLDEQFF. CDR3 sequence (DNA): TGTGCCAGCAGCAGAGGGACTAGCGGGACCTTGGATGAGCAGTTCTTC.